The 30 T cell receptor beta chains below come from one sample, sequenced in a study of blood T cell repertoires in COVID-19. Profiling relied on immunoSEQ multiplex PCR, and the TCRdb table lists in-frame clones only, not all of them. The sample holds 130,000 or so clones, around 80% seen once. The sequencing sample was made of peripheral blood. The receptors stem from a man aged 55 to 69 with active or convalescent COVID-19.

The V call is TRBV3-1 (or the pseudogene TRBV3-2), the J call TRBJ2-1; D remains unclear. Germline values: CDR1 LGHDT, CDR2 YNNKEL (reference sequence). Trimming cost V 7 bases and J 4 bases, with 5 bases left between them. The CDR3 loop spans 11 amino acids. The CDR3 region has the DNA TGTGCCAGCAAATCTTACAATGAGCAGTTCTTC. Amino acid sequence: CASKSYNEQFF.

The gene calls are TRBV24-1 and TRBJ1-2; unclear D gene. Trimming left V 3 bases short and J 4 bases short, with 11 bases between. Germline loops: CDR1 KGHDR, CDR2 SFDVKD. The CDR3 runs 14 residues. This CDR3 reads CATSDNLRSYGYTF. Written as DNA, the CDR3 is TGTGCCACCAGTGATAATTTGAGATCCTATGGCTACACCTTC.

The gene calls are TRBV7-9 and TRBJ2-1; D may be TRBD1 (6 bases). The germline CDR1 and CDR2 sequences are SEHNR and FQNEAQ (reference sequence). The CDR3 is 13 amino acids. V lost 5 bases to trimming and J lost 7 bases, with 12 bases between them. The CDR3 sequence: CASSDPQGNEQFF. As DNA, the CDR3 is TGTGCCAGCAGCGACCCTCAGGGGAATGAGCAGTTCTTC.

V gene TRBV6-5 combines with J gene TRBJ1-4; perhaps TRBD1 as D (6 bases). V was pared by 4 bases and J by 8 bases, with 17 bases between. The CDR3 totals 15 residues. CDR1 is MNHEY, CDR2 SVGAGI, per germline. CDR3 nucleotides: TGTGCCAGCAGTTCCAACTTACAGGGTAACGAAAAACTGTTTTTT. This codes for CASSSNLQGNEKLFF.

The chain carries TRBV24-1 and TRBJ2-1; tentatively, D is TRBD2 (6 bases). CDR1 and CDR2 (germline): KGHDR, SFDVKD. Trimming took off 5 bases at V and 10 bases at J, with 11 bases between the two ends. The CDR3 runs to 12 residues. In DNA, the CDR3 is TGTGCCACCAGTGGGGGGGAAGGGGAGCAGTTCTTC. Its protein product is CATSGGEGEQFF.

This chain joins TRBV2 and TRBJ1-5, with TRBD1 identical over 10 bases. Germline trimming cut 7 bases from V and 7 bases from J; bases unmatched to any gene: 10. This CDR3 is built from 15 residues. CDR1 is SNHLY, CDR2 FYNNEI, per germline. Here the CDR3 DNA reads TGTGCCAGCAAAAGGGACAGGGGCATAGTGCAGCCCCAGCATTTT. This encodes CASKRDRGIVQPQHF.

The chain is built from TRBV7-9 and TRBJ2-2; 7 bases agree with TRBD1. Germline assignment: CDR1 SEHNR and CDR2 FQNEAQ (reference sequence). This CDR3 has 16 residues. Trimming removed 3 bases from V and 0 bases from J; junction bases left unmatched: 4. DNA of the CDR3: TGTGCCAGCAGCTTCGGGACAGAACCGAACACCGGGGAGCTGTTTTTT. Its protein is CASSFGTEPNTGELFF. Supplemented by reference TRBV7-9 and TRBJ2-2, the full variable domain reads DTGVSQNPRHKITKRGQNVTFRCDPISEHNRLYWYRQTLGQGPEFLTYFQNEAQLEKSRLLSDRFSAERPKGSFSTLEIQRTEQGDSAMYLCASSFGTEPNTGELFFGEGSRLTVL.

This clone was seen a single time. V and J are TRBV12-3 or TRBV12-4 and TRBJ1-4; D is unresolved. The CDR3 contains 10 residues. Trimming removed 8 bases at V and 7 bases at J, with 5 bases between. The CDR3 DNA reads TGTGCCAGCCGGGGTGAAAAACTGTTTTTT. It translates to CASRGEKLFF.

The CDR3 reads CASSKESNEKLFF. CDR3 sequence (DNA): TGCGCCAGCAGCAAGGAGAGCAATGAAAAACTGTTTTTT. This chain joins TRBV5-1 and TRBJ1-4; D is undetermined. The CDR3 extends over 13 amino acids. Trimming cost V 4 bases and J 5 bases, with 9 bases left between them. Germline-derived CDR1 and CDR2 are SGHRS and YFSETQ.

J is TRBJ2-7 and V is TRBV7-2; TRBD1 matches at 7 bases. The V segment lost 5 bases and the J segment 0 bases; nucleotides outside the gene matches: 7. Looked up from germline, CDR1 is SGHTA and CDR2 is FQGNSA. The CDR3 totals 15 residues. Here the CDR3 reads CASSPDRASSYEQYF. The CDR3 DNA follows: TGTGCCAGCAGCCCTGACAGGGCATCCTCCTACGAGCAGTACTTC.

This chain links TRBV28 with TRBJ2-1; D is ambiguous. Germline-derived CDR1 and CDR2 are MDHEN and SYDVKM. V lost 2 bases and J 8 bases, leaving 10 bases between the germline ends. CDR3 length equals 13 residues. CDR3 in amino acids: CASSLTWSHEQFF. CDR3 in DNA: TGTGCCAGCAGTTTAACTTGGTCCCATGAGCAGTTCTTC.

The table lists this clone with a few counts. The CDR3 DNA follows: TGTGCCAGCAGCTTGCACGGGTCCGGGGAGCTGTTTTTT. Translated, it gives CASSLHGSGELFF. The chain recombines TRBV7-2 with TRBJ2-2; D unresolved. Trimming pared 3 bases from V and 6 bases from J, leaving 8 bases between. The CDR3 spans 13 residues. Germline CDR1 reads SGHTA; CDR2 reads FQGNSA. The variable domain in full, with the rest retrieved from reference TRBV7-2 and TRBJ2-2, is GAGVSQSPSNKVTEKGKDVELRCDPISGHTALYWYRQSLGQGLEFLIYFQGNSAPDKSGLPSDRFSAERTGGSVSTLTIQRTQQEDSAVYLCASSLHGSGELFFGEGSRLTVL.

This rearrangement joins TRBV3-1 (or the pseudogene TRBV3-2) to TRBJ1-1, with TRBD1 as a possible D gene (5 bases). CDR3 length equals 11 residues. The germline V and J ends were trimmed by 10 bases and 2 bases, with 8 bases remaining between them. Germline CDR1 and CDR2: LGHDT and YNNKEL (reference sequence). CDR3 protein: CATTGNTEAFF. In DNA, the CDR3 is TGTGCCACAACAGGTAACACTGAAGCTTTCTTT.

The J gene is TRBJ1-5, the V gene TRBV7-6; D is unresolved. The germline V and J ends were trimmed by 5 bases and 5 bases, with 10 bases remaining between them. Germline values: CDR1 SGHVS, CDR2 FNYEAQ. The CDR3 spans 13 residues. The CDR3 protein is CASSPYRDQPQHF. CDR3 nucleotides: TGTGCCAGCAGCCCCTATCGGGATCAGCCCCAGCATTTT.

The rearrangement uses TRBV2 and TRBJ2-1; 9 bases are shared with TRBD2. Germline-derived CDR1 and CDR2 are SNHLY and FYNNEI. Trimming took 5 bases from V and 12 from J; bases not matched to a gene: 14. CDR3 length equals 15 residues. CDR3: CASSSGLAGPMAQFF. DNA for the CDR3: TGTGCCAGCAGTTCGGGACTAGCAGGACCGATGGCGCAGTTCTTC.

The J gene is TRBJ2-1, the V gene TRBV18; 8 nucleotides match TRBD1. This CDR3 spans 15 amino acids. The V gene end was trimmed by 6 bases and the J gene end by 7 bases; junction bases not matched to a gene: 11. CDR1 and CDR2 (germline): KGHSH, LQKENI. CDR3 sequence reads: CASSPNRQGANEQFF. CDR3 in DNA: TGTGCCAGCTCTCCGAATAGGCAGGGGGCGAATGAGCAGTTCTTC.

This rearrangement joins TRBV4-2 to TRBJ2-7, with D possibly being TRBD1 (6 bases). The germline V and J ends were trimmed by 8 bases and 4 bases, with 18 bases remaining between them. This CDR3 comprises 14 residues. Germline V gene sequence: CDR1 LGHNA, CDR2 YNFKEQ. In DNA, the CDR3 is TGTGCCAGCCCCCCAGGGGTGAAACCATACGAGCAGTACTTC. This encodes CASPPGVKPYEQYF.

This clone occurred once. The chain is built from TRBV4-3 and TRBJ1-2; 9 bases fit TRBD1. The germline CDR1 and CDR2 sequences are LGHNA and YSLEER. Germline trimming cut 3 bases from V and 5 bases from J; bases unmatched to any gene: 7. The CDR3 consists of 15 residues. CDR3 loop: CASSQDRGRGYGYTF. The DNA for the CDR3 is TGCGCCAGCAGCCAGGACAGGGGTAGGGGGTATGGCTACACCTTC.

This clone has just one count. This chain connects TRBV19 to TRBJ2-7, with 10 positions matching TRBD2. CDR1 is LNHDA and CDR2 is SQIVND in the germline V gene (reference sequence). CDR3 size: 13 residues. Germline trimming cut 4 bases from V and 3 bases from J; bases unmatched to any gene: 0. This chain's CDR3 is CASSRLAGYEQYF. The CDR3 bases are TGTGCCAGTAGTAGACTAGCGGGCTACGAGCAGTACTTC.

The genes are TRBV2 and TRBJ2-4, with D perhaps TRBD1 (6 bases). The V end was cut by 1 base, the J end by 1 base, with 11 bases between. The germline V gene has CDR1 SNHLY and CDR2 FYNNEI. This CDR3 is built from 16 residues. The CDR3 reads CASSEEAGAAKNIQYF. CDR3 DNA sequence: TGTGCCAGCAGTGAAGAGGCAGGGGCGGCCAAAAACATTCAGTACTTC.

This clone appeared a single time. The CDR3 DNA reads as TGTGCCAGCAGCGCCATTAGCGGGAGTGGGGGCCTACGAAATGAGCAGTTCTTC. Protein: CASSAISGSGGLRNEQFF. The chain recombines TRBV9 with TRBJ2-1; 9 bases line up with TRBD2. The CDR3 is made up of 18 amino acids. Per the germline V gene, CDR1 is SGDLS and CDR2 is YYNGEE. V lost 3 bases, J lost 7 bases, and 17 bases stayed unmatched.

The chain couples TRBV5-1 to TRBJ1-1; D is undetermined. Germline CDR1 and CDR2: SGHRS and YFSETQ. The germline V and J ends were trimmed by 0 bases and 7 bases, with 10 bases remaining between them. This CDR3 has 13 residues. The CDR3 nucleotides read TGCGCCAGCAGCTTGGGAGTTACGGTTGAAGCTTTCTTT. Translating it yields CASSLGVTVEAFF.

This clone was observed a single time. CDR3 in amino acids: CASSLWGRGTDTQYF. For the CDR3, the DNA is TGTGCCAGCAGTTTATGGGGCAGGGGGACAGATACGCAGTATTTT. The chain employs TRBV28 and TRBJ2-3; 7 nucleotides agree with TRBD1. CDR1 and CDR2 (germline): MDHEN, SYDVKM. After removal of 0 bases from V and 3 bases from J, the junction contained 3 bases not matched to a gene. The CDR3 totals 15 residues. Looking up the rest from reference TRBV28 and TRBJ2-3 gives the full variable domain: DVKVTQSSRYLVKRTGEKVFLECVQDMDHENMFWYRQDPGLGLRLIYFSYDVKMKEKGDIPEGYSVSREKKERFSLILESASTNQTSMYLCASSLWGRGTDTQYFGPGTRLTVL.

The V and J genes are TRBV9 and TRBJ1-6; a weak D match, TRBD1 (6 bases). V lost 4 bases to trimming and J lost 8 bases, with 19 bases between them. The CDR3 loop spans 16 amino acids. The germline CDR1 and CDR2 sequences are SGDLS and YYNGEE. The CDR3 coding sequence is TGTGCCAGCAGCCAGGGGAGGGCTCGAGAATATTCACCCCTCCACTTT. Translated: CASSQGRAREYSPLHF. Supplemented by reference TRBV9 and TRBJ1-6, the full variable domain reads DSGVTQTPKHLITATGQRVTLRCSPRSGDLSVYWYQQSLDQGLQFLIQYYNGEERAKGNILERFSAQQFPDLHSELNLSSLELGDSALYFCASSQGRAREYSPLHFGNGTRLTVT.

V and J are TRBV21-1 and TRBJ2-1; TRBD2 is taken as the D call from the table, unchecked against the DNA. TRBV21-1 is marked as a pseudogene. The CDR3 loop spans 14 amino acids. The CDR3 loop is CASSKKRRVNEQFF. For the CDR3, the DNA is TGTGCCAGCAGCAAAAAAAGGAGGGTGAATGAGCAGTTCTTC.

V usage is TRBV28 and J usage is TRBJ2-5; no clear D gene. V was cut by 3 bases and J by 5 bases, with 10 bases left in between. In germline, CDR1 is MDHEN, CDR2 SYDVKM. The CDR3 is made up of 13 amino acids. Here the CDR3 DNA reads TGTGCCAGCAGTTTGCCCTCGGAGGAGACCCAGTACTTC. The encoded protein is CASSLPSEETQYF.

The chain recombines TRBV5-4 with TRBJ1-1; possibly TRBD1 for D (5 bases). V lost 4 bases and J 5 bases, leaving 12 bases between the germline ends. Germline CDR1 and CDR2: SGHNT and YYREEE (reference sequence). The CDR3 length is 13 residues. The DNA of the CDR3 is TGTGCCAGCAGCCTGGTCGGACAAACTGAAGCTTTCTTT. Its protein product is CASSLVGQTEAFF.

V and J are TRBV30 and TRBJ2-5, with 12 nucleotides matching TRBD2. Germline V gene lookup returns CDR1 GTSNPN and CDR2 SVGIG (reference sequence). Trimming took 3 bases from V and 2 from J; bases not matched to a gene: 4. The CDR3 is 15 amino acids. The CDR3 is CAWRIGLAGQETQYF. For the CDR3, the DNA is TGTGCCTGGAGGATAGGACTAGCGGGGCAAGAGACCCAGTACTTC.

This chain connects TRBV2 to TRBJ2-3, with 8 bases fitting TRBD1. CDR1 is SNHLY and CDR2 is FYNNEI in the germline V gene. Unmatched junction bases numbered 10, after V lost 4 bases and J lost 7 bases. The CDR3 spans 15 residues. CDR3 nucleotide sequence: TGTGCCAGCAGTGGGACAGGGTGGAGGCCCTATACGCAGTATTTT. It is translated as CASSGTGWRPYTQYF.

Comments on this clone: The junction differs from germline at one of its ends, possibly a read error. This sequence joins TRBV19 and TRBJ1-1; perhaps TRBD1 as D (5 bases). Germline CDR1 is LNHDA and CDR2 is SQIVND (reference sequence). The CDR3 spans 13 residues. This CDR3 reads CASSIVTDTEAFF. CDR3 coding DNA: TGTGCCAGTAGTATCGTGACGGACACCGAAGCTTTCTTT.